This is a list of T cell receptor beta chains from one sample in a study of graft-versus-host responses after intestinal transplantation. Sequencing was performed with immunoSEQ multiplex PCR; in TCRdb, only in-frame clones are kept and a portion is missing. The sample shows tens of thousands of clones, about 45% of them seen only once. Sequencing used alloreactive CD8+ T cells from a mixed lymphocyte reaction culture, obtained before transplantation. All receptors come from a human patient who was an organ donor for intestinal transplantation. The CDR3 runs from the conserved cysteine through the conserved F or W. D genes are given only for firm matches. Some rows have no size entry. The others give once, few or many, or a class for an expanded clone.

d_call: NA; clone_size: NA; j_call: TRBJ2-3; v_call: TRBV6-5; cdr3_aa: CASSLFGTDTQYF; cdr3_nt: TGTGCCAGCAGTCTTTTTGGCACAGATACGCAGTATTTT
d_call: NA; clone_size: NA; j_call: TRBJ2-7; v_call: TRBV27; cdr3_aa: CASSLYGSQHEQYF; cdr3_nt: TGTGCCAGCAGTTTATACGGGAGTCAGCACGAGCAGTACTTC
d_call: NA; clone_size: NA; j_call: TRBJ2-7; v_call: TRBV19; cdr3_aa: CASSFRDKQYF; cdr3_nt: TGTGCCAGTAGTTTCCGGGACAAGCAGTACTTC
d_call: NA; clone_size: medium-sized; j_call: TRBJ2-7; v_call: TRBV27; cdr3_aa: CASSPWDGTYEQYF; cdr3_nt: TGTGCCAGCAGTCCCTGGGACGGGACCTACGAGCAGTACTTC
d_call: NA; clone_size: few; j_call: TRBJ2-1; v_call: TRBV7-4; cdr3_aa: CASSLSADGSYNEQFF; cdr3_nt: TGTGCCAGCAGCTTATCTGCGGACGGCTCCTACAATGAGCAGTTCTTC
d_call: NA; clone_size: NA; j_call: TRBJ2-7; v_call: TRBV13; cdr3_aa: CASSLGMSSYEQYF; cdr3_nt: TGTGCCAGCAGCTTGGGCATGAGCTCCTACGAGCAGTACTTC
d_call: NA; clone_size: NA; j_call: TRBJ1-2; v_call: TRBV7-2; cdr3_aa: CASSPPTWNYGYTF; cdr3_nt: TGTGCCAGCAGTCCACCTACATGGAACTATGGCTACACCTTC
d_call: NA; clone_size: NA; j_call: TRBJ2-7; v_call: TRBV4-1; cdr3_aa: CASSQRSGSEEQYF; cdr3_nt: TGCGCCAGCAGCCAAAGGAGTGGTAGCGAAGAGCAGTACTTC
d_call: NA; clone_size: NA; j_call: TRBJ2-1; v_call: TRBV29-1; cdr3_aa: CSAAGRGTSFYNEQFF; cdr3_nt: TGCAGCGCCGCCGGTAGGGGAACTAGTTTTTACAATGAGCAGTTCTTC
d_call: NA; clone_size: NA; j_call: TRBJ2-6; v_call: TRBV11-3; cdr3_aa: CASSPKFRQSRANVLTF; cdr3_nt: TGTGCCAGCAGCCCAAAATTTCGACAAAGTCGGGCCAACGTCCTGACTTTC
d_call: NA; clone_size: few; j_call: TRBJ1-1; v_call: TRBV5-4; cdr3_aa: CASSSGINTEAFF; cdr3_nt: TGTGCCAGCAGCTCCGGGATAAACACTGAAGCTTTCTTT
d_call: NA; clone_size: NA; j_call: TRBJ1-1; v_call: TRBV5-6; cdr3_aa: CASSLGQPTEAFF; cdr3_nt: TGTGCCAGCAGCTTGGGTCAGCCCACTGAAGCTTTCTTT
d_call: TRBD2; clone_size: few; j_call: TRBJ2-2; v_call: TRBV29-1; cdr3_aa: CSVSGGLVNTGELFF; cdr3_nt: TGCAGCGTTTCTGGGGGACTAGTGAACACCGGGGAGCTGTTTTTT
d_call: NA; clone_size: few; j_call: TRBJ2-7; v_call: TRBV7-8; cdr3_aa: CASSPGGYSYEQYF; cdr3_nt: TGTGCCAGCAGTCCCGGCGGGTACTCCTACGAGCAGTACTTC
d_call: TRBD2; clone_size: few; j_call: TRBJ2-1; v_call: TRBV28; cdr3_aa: CASSRGGDGDYNEQFF; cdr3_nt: TGTGCCAGCAGCCGCGGGGGGGATGGAGACTACAATGAGCAGTTCTTC
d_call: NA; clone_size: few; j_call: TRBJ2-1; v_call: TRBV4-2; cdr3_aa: CASRCPSRVSYNEQFF; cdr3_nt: TGTGCCAGCAGGTGTCCTAGCCGGGTCTCCTACAATGAGCAGTTCTTC
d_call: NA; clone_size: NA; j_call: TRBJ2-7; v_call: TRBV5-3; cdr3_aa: CARSLTSYPYEQYF; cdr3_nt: TGTGCCAGAAGCTTGACCTCGTATCCCTACGAGCAGTACTTC
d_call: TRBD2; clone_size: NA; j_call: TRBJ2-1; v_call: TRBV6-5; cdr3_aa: CASSYLTSGSEQFF; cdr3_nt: TGTGCCAGCAGTTACCTCACTAGCGGGAGTGAGCAGTTCTTC
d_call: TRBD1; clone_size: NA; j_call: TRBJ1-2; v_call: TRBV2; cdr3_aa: CASLFPGQTTNYGYTF; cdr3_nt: TGTGCCAGCTTGTTTCCGGGACAGACGACTAACTATGGCTACACCTTC
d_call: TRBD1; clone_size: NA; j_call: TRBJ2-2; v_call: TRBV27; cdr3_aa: CASSLWDRNRTGELFF; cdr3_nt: TGTGCCAGCAGTTTATGGGACAGAAATAGAACCGGGGAGCTGTTTTTT
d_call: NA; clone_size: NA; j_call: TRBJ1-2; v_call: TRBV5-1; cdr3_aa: CASSLTGAGYGYTF; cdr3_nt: TGCGCCAGCAGCTTGACGGGGGCGGGCTATGGCTACACCTTC
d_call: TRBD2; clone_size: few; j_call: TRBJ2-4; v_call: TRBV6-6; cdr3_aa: CASSGGLVFQYF; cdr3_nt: TGTGCCAGCAGTGGGGGACTAGTATTTCAGTACTTC
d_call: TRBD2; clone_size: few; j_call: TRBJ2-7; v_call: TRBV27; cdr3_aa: CASSSGLVAGGPYEQYF; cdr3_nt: TGTGCCAGCAGTTCCGGTCTGGTAGCGGGAGGTCCCTACGAGCAGTACTTC
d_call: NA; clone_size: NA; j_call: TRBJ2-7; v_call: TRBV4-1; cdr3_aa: CASSLIDGDYEQYF; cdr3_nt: TGCGCCAGCAGCCTAATCGACGGGGATTACGAGCAGTACTTC
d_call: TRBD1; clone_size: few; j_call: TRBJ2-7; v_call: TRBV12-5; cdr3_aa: CASGPPRDRGPYEQYF; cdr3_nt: TGTGCTAGTGGTCCACCCCGGGACAGGGGGCCCTACGAGCAGTACTTC
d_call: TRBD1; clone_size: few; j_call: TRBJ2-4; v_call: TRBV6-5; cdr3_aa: CASSYSTTGSDIQYF; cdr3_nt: TGTGCCAGCAGTTACTCGACGACAGGGTCGGACATTCAGTACTTC
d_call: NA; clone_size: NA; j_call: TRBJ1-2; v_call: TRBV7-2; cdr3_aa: CASSPYPGQTLYGYTF; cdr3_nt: TGTGCCAGCAGCCCATATCCGGGACAAACACTCTATGGCTACACCTTC
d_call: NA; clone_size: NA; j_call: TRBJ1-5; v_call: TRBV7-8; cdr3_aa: CASSSPGEDQPQHF; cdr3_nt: TGTGCCAGCAGCTCCCCAGGGGAAGATCAGCCCCAGCATTTT
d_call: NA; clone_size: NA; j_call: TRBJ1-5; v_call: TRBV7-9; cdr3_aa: CASSHLNQPQHF; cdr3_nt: TGTGCCAGCAGCCATTTGAATCAGCCCCAGCATTTT
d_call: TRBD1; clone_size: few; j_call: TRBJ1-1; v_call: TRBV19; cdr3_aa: CASSSPSTGGAFF; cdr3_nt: TGTGCCAGTAGTAGCCCTTCGACAGGGGGAGCTTTCTTT
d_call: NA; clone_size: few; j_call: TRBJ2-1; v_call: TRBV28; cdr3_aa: CASSPQGLDNEQFF; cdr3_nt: TGTGCCAGCAGCCCTCAGGGGTTGGACAATGAGCAGTTCTTC
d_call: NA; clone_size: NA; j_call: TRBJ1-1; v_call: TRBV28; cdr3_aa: CASSFGGNTEAFF; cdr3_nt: TGTGCCAGCAGTTTCGGAGGGAACACTGAAGCTTTCTTT
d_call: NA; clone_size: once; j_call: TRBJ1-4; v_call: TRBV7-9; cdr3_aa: CASSQGTDYNEKLFF; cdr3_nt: TGTGCCAGCAGCCAAGGAACGGATTACAATGAAAAACTGTTTTTT
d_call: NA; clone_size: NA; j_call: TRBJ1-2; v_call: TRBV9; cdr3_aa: CASRSRGGARYGYTF; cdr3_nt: TGTGCCAGCAGGTCTAGGGGGGGGGCGCGGTATGGCTACACCTTC
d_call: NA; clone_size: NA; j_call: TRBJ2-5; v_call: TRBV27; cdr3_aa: CATGWQHQETQYF; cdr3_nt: TGTGCCACCGGGTGGCAGCACCAAGAGACCCAGTACTTC
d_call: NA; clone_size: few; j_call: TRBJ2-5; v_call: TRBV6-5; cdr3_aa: CASLYRGQETQYF; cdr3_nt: TGTGCCAGCCTCTACCGGGGGCAAGAGACCCAGTACTTC
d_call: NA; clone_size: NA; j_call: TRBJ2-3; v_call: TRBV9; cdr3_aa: CASSPHSSSTDTQYF; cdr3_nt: TGTGCCAGCAGCCCGCACTCCTCAAGCACAGATACGCAGTATTTT
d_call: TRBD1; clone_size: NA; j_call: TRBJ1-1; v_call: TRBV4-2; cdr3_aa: CASSQERDRAAFF; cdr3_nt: TGTGCCAGCAGCCAAGAACGGGACAGGGCCGCTTTCTTT
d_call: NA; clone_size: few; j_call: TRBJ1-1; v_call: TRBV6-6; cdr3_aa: CASKTPEAFF; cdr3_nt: TGTGCCAGCAAGACCCCTGAAGCTTTCTTT
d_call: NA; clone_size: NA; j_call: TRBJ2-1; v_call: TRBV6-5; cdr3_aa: CASRHRATVGNEQFF; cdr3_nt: TGTGCCAGCAGACATAGGGCAACTGTTGGCAATGAGCAGTTCTTC